The rows below give T cell receptor beta chains drawn from one sample of a study of blood T cell repertoires in COVID-19. Generated by immunoSEQ multiplex PCR, the TCRdb table keeps only in-frame clones and is missing some. The sample includes just under 350,000 clones, under 95% seen only once; the top ten take 2.5% to 4%. The sample was peripheral blood. These receptor sequences come from a woman younger than 35 who had recovered from COVID-19. Each CDR3 is given with its conserved first and last residue. D genes are given only for firm matches. Not every row has a clone size; where given, it reads once, few, many or a size class.

cdr3_aa cdr3_nt v_call cdr3_length d_call j_call clone_size
CASSSGHSNYGYTF TGTGCCAGCAGCTCCGGACATTCTAACTATGGCTACACCTTC TRBV7-8 14 NA TRBJ1-2 NA
CASSLLAGGPDEQFF TGTGCCAGCAGCTTACTAGCGGGAGGGCCGGATGAGCAGTTCTTC TRBV7-6 15 TRBD2 TRBJ2-1 NA
CASSFSGPNTGELFF TGCGCCAGCAGCTTTAGCGGCCCGAACACCGGGGAGCTGTTTTTT TRBV5-1 15 NA TRBJ2-2 NA
CASSTPQGVGSEKLFF TGTGCCAGTAGTACTCCCCAGGGGGTGGGAAGCGAAAAACTGTTTTTT TRBV19 16 TRBD1 TRBJ1-4 NA
CASSMNRVGTEAFF TGTGCCAGTAGTATGAACAGGGTGGGCACTGAAGCTTTCTTT TRBV19 14 NA TRBJ1-1 NA
CASSLTGSYGYTF TGTGCCAGCAGTTTGACAGGGTCCTATGGCTACACCTTC TRBV27 13 TRBD1 TRBJ1-2 few
CAISPDRASTNEKLFF TGTGCCATCAGTCCAGACAGGGCTTCAACTAATGAAAAACTGTTTTTT TRBV10-3 16 TRBD1 TRBJ1-4 NA
CASSSSGGDTEAFF TGCGCCAGCAGCTCTTCAGGAGGGGACACTGAAGCTTTCTTT TRBV5-1 14 NA TRBJ1-1 NA
CASSSRPRQTGYGMETQYF TGTGCCAGCAGCTCTCGCCCTAGACAAACAGGGTATGGGATGGAGACCCAGTACTTC TRBV7-2 19 NA TRBJ2-5 NA
CASSLPGENTEAFF TGTGCCAGCAGCTTACCGGGGGAGAACACTGAAGCTTTCTTT TRBV7-9 14 NA TRBJ1-1 NA
CASSLTGTNEKLFF TGTGCCAGCAGTTTGACAGGAACTAATGAAAAACTGTTTTTT TRBV5-4 14 NA TRBJ1-4 NA
CASSWGQSNEKLFF TGCGCCAGCAGCTGGGGACAGTCCAATGAAAAACTGTTTTTT TRBV5-1 14 TRBD1 TRBJ1-4 NA
CAISRGSGRAQDEQFF TGTGCCATCAGCCGGGGCAGCGGGAGGGCCCAGGATGAGCAGTTCTTC TRBV10-3 16 TRBD2 TRBJ2-1 NA
CASSAQGNQPQHF TGTGCCAGCAGCGCCCAGGGGAATCAGCCCCAGCATTTT TRBV9 13 NA TRBJ1-5 NA
CASSYAGGKLFF TGTGCCAGCAGTTACGCCGGTGGAAAACTGTTTTTT TRBV6-2/TRBV6-3 12 NA TRBJ1-4 once
CASSLGAGTINTEAFF TGTGCCAGCAGCTTAGGGGCGGGGACGATAAACACTGAAGCTTTCTTT TRBV11-3 16 NA TRBJ1-1 NA
CASSQDRGGFYGYTF TGCGCCAGCAGCCAAGATCGGGGGGGATTCTATGGCTACACCTTC TRBV4-3 15 NA TRBJ1-2 NA
CASSVLPSGITYYNEQFF TGTGCCAGCAGCGTACTCCCTAGCGGCATTACTTACTACAATGAGCAGTTCTTC TRBV9 18 TRBD2 TRBJ2-1 NA
CASSPGASGTMSTDTQYF TGTGCCAGCAGTCCGGGGGCTAGCGGGACGATGAGCACAGATACGCAGTATTTT TRBV6-2/TRBV6-3 18 TRBD2 TRBJ2-3 NA
CASSHRGPKLIYGYTF TGCGCCAGCAGTCACAGGGGCCCGAAGCTAATCTATGGCTACACCTTC TRBV4-3 16 TRBD1 TRBJ1-2 NA
CASSLGQGFEQFF TGTGCCAGCAGTTTAGGACAGGGGTTTGAGCAGTTCTTC TRBV12-3/TRBV12-4 13 TRBD1 TRBJ2-1 few
CASSLGGRGLEDTQYF TGCGCCAGCAGCTTGGGCGGGAGGGGGTTAGAAGATACGCAGTATTTT TRBV5-1 16 TRBD2 TRBJ2-3 NA
CASSLLIQGNQPQHF TGTGCCAGCAGCCTTCTTATCCAGGGCAATCAGCCCCAGCATTTT TRBV5-8 15 NA TRBJ1-5 NA
CATGQGGGTEAFF TGTGCCACAGGACAGGGAGGGGGAACTGAAGCTTTCTTT TRBV19 13 TRBD1 TRBJ1-1 NA
CASSDHIRDTGELFF TGTGCCAGCAGTGACCATATCCGCGACACCGGGGAGCTGTTTTTT TRBV6-1 15 NA TRBJ2-2 NA
CASSVAGRGVNTGELFF TGTGCCAGCAGCGTAGCGGGCAGGGGGGTCAACACCGGGGAGCTGTTTTTT TRBV9 17 NA TRBJ2-2 NA
CASSFLTGAEQFF TGTGCCAGCAGCTTTCTTACGGGAGCTGAGCAGTTCTTC TRBV7-2 13 NA TRBJ2-1 NA
CAWRSGEANTGELFF TGTGCCTGGAGGAGCGGAGAAGCGAACACCGGGGAGCTGTTTTTT TRBV30 15 NA TRBJ2-2 once
CASSKRTRSGTDTQYF TGTGCCAGCAGCAAACGGACTAGATCGGGCACAGATACGCAGTATTTT TRBV11-2 16 TRBD2 TRBJ2-3 NA
CASSAQDSDTQYF TGTGCCAGCAGCGCACAGGATTCAGATACGCAGTATTTT TRBV7-2 13 NA TRBJ2-3 NA
CASSSGRAAYTDTQYF TGCGCCAGCAGCTCTGGGCGGGCGGCTTACACAGATACGCAGTATTTT TRBV5-1 16 NA TRBJ2-3 NA
CASSLYDGAGANVLTF TGTGCCAGCAGCTTATATGATGGAGCCGGGGCCAACGTCCTGACTTTC TRBV7-2 16 NA TRBJ2-6 NA
CASSLLPSGRGETQYF TGTGCCAGCAGTTTACTCCCTAGCGGGAGGGGGGAGACCCAGTACTTC TRBV28 16 TRBD2 TRBJ2-5 NA
CASSHPSGVGQETQYF TGTGCCAGCAGCCATCCCTCAGGGGTAGGACAAGAGACCCAGTACTTC TRBV14 16 NA TRBJ2-5 NA
CASSPRTVPPYGYTF TGTGCCAGTAGCCCCCGGACTGTCCCGCCCTATGGCTACACCTTC TRBV19 15 NA TRBJ1-2 few
CAWTFPGSGFWRGNTIYF TGTGCCTGGACCTTCCCCGGTTCAGGGTTTTGGCGGGGAAACACCATATATTTT TRBV30 18 NA TRBJ1-3 NA
CASSSRLAISPDTQYF TGTGCCAGCAGCTCTCGCCTAGCAATCTCTCCAGATACGCAGTATTTT TRBV5-4 16 NA TRBJ2-3 NA
CASSASARIDTQYF TGTGCCAGCTCAGCGTCAGCTCGGATAGATACGCAGTATTTT TRBV9 14 NA TRBJ2-3 NA
CASSLGAGKAFF TGTGCCAGCAGCTTGGGGGCTGGGAAAGCTTTCTTT TRBV11-3 12 NA TRBJ1-1 NA
CASSHDPDPGETQYF TGTGCCAGCAGTCACGACCCAGACCCCGGGGAGACCCAGTACTTC TRBV6-2/TRBV6-3 15 NA TRBJ2-5 NA
CAWSEQGLSPLHF TGTGCCTGGAGTGAACAGGGTCTATCACCCCTCCACTTT TRBV30 13 NA TRBJ1-6 NA
CASSSLTGGAGETQYF TGTGCCAGCAGCTCCCTCACAGGGGGCGCAGGAGAGACCCAGTACTTC TRBV7-2 16 TRBD1 TRBJ2-5 once
CAMGQGASEQFF TGTGCCATGGGACAGGGGGCAAGTGAGCAGTTCTTC TRBV30 12 TRBD1 TRBJ2-1 NA
CASSVTGMNTEAFF TGTGCCAGCAGCGTAACAGGCATGAACACTGAAGCTTTCTTT TRBV9 14 NA TRBJ1-1 NA
CASSVLAGDNNEQFF TGTGCCAGCAGCGTTCTAGCGGGGGATAACAATGAGCAGTTCTTC TRBV9 15 TRBD2 TRBJ2-1 NA
CASSLVGGANTGELFF TGTGCCAGCAGCTTAGTGGGCGGGGCGAACACCGGGGAGCTGTTTTTT TRBV7-2 16 NA TRBJ2-2 NA
CASTKIGESEQFF TGTGCCAGCACCAAAATAGGGGAATCAGAGCAGTTCTTC TRBV6-5 13 NA TRBJ2-1 NA
CASSQGGSRPQHF TGTGCCAGCAGCCAAGGAGGGTCTCGGCCCCAGCATTTT TRBV3-1/TRBV3-2 13 NA TRBJ1-5 NA
CATQPNAGAGGTETQYF TGTGCCACCCAGCCTAACGCTGGTGCGGGAGGTACAGAGACCCAGTACTTC TRBV10-3 17 TRBD2 TRBJ2-5 NA
CSVRDSRAGEQFF TGCAGCGTTCGGGACTCCCGGGCGGGTGAGCAGTTCTTC TRBV29-1 13 NA TRBJ2-1 NA
CASSSRVYGYTF TGTGCCAGCAGCTCCCGGGTCTATGGCTACACCTTC TRBV11-2 12 NA TRBJ1-2 NA
CASSQEANTGELFF TGTGCCAGCAGCCAGGAAGCGAACACCGGGGAGCTGTTTTTT TRBV7-2 14 NA TRBJ2-2 NA
CASSQDRTGTSGQLAKNIQYF TGCGCCAGCAGCCAAGATCGTACCGGGACTAGCGGTCAATTAGCCAAAAACATTCAGTACTTC TRBV4-3 21 TRBD2 TRBJ2-4 once